The rows below give T cell receptor beta chains drawn from one sample of a study of blood T cell repertoires in COVID-19. Sequenced by immunoSEQ multiplex PCR; TCRdb stores in-frame clones only, minus some. The sample includes approximately 290,000 clones, about 89% of them seen just once. Sequencing used peripheral blood. All receptors derive from a woman aged 55-69 years with acute or convalescent COVID-19. Both conserved end residues are part of each CDR3. The D gene is left open where the match is weak. Clone size is stated in some rows and not others, as once, few, many or a class when expanded.

v_call	d_call	clone_size	j_call	cdr3_aa	cdr3_nt
TRBV6-5	TRBD1	few	TRBJ1-2	CASRSQGDHGYTF	TGTGCCAGCAGGTCCCAGGGGGATCATGGCTACACCTTC
TRBV5-6	TRBD1	few	TRBJ1-2	CASSLEGAWTF	TGTGCCAGCAGCTTGGAGGGGGCATGGACCTTC
TRBV29-1	NA	NA	TRBJ1-1	CSVGAASLLNTEAFF	TGCAGCGTTGGAGCGGCCAGCCTATTGAACACTGAAGCTTTCTTT
TRBV27	NA	many	TRBJ2-2	CASSTYGGNTGELFF	TGTGCCAGCAGCACTTACGGGGGGAACACCGGGGAGCTGTTTTTT
TRBV10-1	NA	NA	TRBJ1-2	CASRRQSSRGANYGYTF	TGCGCCAGCAGGCGGCAGTCGAGCCGGGGAGCTAACTATGGCTACACCTTC
TRBV6-2/TRBV6-3	NA	NA	TRBJ2-3	CASSPNTGLLTDTQYF	TGTGCCAGCAGCCCCAACACGGGACTCCTCACAGATACGCAGTATTTT
TRBV13	TRBD1	NA	TRBJ2-3	CASSRDRADTQYF	TGTGCCAGCAGCCGAGACAGGGCCGATACGCAGTATTTT
TRBV5-8	TRBD1	NA	TRBJ2-7	CASSRPGQNTYEQYF	TGTGCCAGCAGCCGCCCGGGACAGAACACCTACGAGCAGTACTTC
TRBV9	TRBD1	NA	TRBJ1-2	CASSPGQDPWGGYTF	TGTGCCAGCAGCCCCGGACAGGACCCGTGGGGAGGCTACACCTTC
TRBV7-2	NA	NA	TRBJ1-1	CASSSPGMNTEAFF	TGTGCCAGCAGCTCCCCAGGGATGAACACTGAAGCTTTCTTT
TRBV2	NA	NA	TRBJ1-1	CASSVGQGNTEAFF	TGTGCCAGCAGTGTCGGTCAGGGGAACACTGAAGCTTTCTTT
TRBV21-1	NA	NA	TRBJ2-7	CASSKAWTQYPYEQYF	TGTGCCAGCAGCAAAGCGTGGACACAATACCCTTACGAGCAGTACTTC
TRBV4-2	TRBD1	NA	TRBJ1-1	CASSQGTDRGNTEAFF	TGTGCCAGCAGCCAAGGAACGGACAGGGGGAACACTGAAGCTTTCTTT
TRBV16	NA	once	TRBJ1-2	CASSQSIEGRYGYTF	TGTGCCAGCAGCCAATCGATAGAGGGCCGCTATGGCTACACCTTC
TRBV7-9	NA	NA	TRBJ2-7	CASSLGSGWGGNEQYF	TGTGCCAGCAGCTTAGGGTCAGGATGGGGAGGCAACGAGCAGTACTTC
TRBV5-6	TRBD1	NA	TRBJ1-2	CASSLSGQENYGYTF	TGTGCCAGCAGCTTGTCAGGACAGGAGAACTATGGCTACACCTTC
TRBV5-1	TRBD1	NA	TRBJ2-1	CASSLDEFRTGSYNEQFF	TGCGCCAGCAGCTTGGACGAATTTAGGACAGGGAGCTACAATGAGCAGTTCTTC
TRBV27	NA	NA	TRBJ1-2	CASSPHRGYTF	TGTGCCAGCAGTCCACACAGGGGCTACACCTTC
TRBV6-2/TRBV6-3	NA	NA	TRBJ1-6	CASRPADRDNSPLHF	TGTGCCAGCAGGCCTGCGGACAGAGATAATTCACCCCTCCACTTT
TRBV19	TRBD1	NA	TRBJ1-6	CASRGQGGTGNSPLHF	TGTGCCAGTAGGGGACAGGGTGGGACGGGGAATTCACCCCTCCACTTT
TRBV6-2/TRBV6-3	TRBD1	NA	TRBJ1-2	CASSYRDSLGGYTF	TGTGCCAGCAGTTACAGGGACAGTCTCGGAGGCTACACCTTC
TRBV12-5	NA	NA	TRBJ2-1	CASGLVVRGWFMDEQFF	TGTGCTAGTGGTTTGGTAGTACGGGGTTGGTTTATGGATGAGCAGTTCTTC
TRBV19	NA	NA	TRBJ2-1	CASSIGGNEQFF	TGTGCCAGTAGTATAGGCGGGAATGAGCAGTTCTTC
TRBV6-6	NA	NA	TRBJ2-4	CASSAHRRAKNIQYF	TGTGCCAGCAGTGCCCACAGGAGAGCCAAAAACATTCAGTACTTC
TRBV6-6	TRBD1	NA	TRBJ2-7	CAIGQGTHEQYF	TGTGCCATCGGACAGGGGACCCACGAGCAGTACTTC
TRBV19	NA	NA	TRBJ1-5	CASSTHRDQPQHF	TGTGCCAGTAGTACCCACAGAGATCAGCCCCAGCATTTT
TRBV5-1	NA	few	TRBJ2-1	CASSLDGSVDNEQFF	TGCGCCAGCAGCTTGGACGGGAGTGTCGACAATGAGCAGTTCTTC
TRBV2	TRBD1	NA	TRBJ1-1	CASRTGVLGTEAFF	TGTGCCAGCAGGACAGGGGTCCTTGGGACTGAAGCTTTCTTT
TRBV2	TRBD2	NA	TRBJ2-6	CAGDYSGGGANVLTF	TGTGCAGGGGACTACTCCGGCGGTGGGGCCAACGTCCTGACTTTC
TRBV6-2/TRBV6-3	TRBD1	NA	TRBJ2-4	CASSKYTGGDLAKNIQYF	TGTGCCAGCAGTAAATATACAGGGGGTGACCTAGCCAAAAACATTCAGTACTTC
TRBV6-5	TRBD1	once	TRBJ1-5	CASNADRDGQPQHF	TGTGCCAGCAACGCGGACAGGGATGGTCAGCCCCAGCATTTT
TRBV5-8	NA	NA	TRBJ1-2	CASSQDRTNYGYTF	TGTGCCAGCAGTCAGGACAGAACTAACTATGGCTACACCTTC
TRBV5-4	NA	once	TRBJ2-1	CASSSTGGGEQFF	TGTGCCAGCAGCTCAACAGGGGGGGGAGAGCAGTTCTTC
TRBV6-5	TRBD1	NA	TRBJ2-1	CASRGQSSYNEQFF	TGTGCCAGCAGGGGACAGAGCTCCTACAATGAGCAGTTCTTC
TRBV19	NA	NA	TRBJ1-3	CATRLGNTIYF	TGTGCCACGAGGCTTGGAAACACCATATATTTT